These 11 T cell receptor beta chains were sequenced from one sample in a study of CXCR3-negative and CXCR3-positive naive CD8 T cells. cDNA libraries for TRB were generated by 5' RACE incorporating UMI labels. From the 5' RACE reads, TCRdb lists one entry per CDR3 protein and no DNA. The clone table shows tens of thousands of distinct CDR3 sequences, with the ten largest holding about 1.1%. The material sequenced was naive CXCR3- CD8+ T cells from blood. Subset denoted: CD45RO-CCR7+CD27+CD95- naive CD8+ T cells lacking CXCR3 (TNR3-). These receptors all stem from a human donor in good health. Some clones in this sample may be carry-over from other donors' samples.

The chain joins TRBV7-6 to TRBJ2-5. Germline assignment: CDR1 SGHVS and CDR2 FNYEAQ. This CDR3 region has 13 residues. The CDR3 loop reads CASSLDIWETQYF.

This CDR3 is CASSLMEDFTDTQYF. The V gene is TRBV7-9, the J gene TRBJ2-3; checking the TCRdb D call of TRBD2 is not possible without DNA. Germline lookup yields CDR1 SEHNR and CDR2 FQNEAQ (reference sequence). The CDR3 totals 15 residues.

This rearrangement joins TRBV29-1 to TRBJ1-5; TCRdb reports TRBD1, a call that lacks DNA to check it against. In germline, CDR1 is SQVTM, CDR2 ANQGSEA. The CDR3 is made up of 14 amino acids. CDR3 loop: CSALDREGNQPQHF.

The chain's CDR3 is CASSSRPLSGTGGSGYTF. This rearrangement joins TRBV28 to TRBJ1-2; the D gene TCRdb calls, TRBD1, cannot be checked with no DNA. The CDR3 loop spans 18 amino acids. Germline V gene data show CDR1 as MDHEN and CDR2 as SYDVKM.

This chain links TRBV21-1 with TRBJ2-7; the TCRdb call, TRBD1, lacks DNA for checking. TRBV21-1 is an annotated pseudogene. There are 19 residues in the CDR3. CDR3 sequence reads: CASTMKRPLPGQRAYEQYF.

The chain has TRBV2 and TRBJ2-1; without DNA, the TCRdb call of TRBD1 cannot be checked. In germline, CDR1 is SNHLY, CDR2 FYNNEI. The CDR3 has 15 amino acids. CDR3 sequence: CASTSDRGPYNEQFF.

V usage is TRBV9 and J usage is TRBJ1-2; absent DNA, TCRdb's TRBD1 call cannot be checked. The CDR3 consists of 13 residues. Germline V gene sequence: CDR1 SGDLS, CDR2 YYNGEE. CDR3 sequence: CASSGGGAGGYTF.

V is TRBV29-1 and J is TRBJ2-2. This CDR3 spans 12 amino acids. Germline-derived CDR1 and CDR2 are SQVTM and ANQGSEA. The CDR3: CSVVLGSGELFF.

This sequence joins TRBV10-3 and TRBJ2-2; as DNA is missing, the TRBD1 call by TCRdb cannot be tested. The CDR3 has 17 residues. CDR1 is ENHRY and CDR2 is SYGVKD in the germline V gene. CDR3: CAISHDPGTGGTGELFF.

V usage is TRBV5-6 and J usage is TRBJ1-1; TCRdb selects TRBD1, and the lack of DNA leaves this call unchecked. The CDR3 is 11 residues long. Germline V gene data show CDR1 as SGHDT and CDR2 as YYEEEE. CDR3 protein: CASSLGQEAFF. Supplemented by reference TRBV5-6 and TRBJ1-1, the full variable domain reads DAGVTQSPTHLIKTRGQQVTLRCSPKSGHDTVSWYQQALGQGPQFIFQYYEEEERQRGNFPDRFSGHQFPNYSSELNVNALLLGDSALYLCASSLGQEAFFGQGTRLTVV.

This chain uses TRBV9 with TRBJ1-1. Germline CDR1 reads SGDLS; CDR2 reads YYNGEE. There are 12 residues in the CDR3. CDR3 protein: CASSVDNTEAFF.